The TCR beta chain described here comes from a study of a mutant IDH1 vaccine in newly diagnosed glioma. Per germline, CDR1 MNHNS and CDR2 SASEGT. Trimming took 4 bases from V and 0 from J, leaving 19 bases between them. This CDR3 spans 17 amino acids. With respect to this clone: Antigen unknown.

Time point specified: week 23, last vaccination. All doses held 300 ug of mutant IDH1 20-mer peptide, with topical imiquimod. The method was immunoSEQ multiplex PCR; TCRdb's version includes in-frame clones alone and lacks a portion of them. The sample has tens of thousands of clones; about 87% are singletons. The chain links TRBV6-1 to TRBJ2-7; D is unresolved. The sequencing used PBMCs, collected from a glioma patient whose treatment included an IDH1 peptide vaccine. The clonotype was recovered from a man in his late teens or twenties with glioma. CDR3 sequence (DNA): TGTGCCAGCAGTGTAGTTTGGACGGCTGTTAGCTCCTACGAGCAGTACTTC. Translation: CASSVVWTAVSSYEQYF.